The clone carrying this T cell receptor beta chain was picked up many times. The antigen is undetermined. The team produced cDNA through 5'RACE using 10-nucleotide random UMIs. A single record per CDR3 protein comes from TCRdb applying MiXCR to the 5' RACE reads. In the table there are tens of thousands of distinct CDR3 sequences, roughly 3.8% of which are singletons. The data originate from a study of neurological immune-mediated disorders. Study-wide points: The study found no CDR3 amino acid sequences shared by expanded clones across subjects, suggesting private repertoires in all groups.

V lost 4 bases and J lost 3, with 8 bases in between. Germline V gene lookup returns CDR1 SGHRS and CDR2 YFSETQ. This CDR3 contains 13 residues. The chain links TRBV5-1 to TRBJ2-1; D not resolved. The sample comprised PBMCs. The source of this sequence is a man in his 60s with multiple sclerosis. CDR3 amino acids: CASSEPVYNEQFF. The CDR3 nucleotides are TGCGCCAGCAGCGAGCCGGTCTACAATGAGCAGTTCTTC.